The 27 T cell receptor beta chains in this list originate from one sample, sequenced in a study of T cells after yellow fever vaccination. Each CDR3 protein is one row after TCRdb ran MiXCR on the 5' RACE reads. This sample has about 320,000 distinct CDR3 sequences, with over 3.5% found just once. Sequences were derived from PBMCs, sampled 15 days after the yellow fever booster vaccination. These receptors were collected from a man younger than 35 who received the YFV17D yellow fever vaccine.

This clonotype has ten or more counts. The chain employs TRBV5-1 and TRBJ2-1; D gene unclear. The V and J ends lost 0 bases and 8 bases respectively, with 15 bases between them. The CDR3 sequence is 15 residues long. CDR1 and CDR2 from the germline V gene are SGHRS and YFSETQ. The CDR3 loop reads CASSLESPRYDEQFF. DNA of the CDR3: TGCGCCAGCAGCTTGGAATCCCCCCGGTACGATGAGCAGTTCTTC.

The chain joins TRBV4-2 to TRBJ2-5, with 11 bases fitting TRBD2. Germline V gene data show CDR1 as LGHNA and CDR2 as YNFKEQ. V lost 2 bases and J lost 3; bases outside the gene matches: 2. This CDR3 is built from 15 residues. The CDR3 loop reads CASSQPTSGEETQYF. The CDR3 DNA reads TGTGCCAGCAGCCAACCGACTAGCGGGGAAGAGACCCAGTACTTC.

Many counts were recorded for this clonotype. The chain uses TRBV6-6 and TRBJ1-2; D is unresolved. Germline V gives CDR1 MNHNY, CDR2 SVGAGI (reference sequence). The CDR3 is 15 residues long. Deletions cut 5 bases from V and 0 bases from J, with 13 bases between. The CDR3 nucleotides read TGTGCCAGCAGTCTCGGCTCGGGCACTAACTATGGCTACACCTTC. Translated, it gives CASSLGSGTNYGYTF.

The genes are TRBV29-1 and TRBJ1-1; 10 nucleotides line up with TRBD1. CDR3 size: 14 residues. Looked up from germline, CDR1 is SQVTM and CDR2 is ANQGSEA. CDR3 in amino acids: CSAGTGVQNTEAFF. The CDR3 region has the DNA TGCAGTGCCGGGACAGGGGTCCAGAACACTGAAGCTTTCTTT. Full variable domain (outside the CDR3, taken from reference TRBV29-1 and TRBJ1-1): SAVISQKPSRDICQRGTSLTIQCQVDSQVTMMFWYRQQPGQSLTLIATANQGSEATYESGFVIDKFPISRPNLTFSTLTVSNMSPEDSSIYLCSAGTGVQNTEAFFGQGTRLTVV.

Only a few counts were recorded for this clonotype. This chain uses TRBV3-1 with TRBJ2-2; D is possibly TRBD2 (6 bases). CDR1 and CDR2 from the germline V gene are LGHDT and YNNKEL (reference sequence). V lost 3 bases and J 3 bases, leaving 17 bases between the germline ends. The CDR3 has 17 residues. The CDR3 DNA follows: TGTGCCAGCAGCCAGATCTTCCTCGGAGGGGACACCGGGGAGCTGTTTTTT. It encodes CASSQIFLGGDTGELFF. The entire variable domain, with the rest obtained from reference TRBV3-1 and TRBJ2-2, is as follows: DTAVSQTPKYLVTQMGNDKSIKCEQNLGHDTMYWYKQDSKKFLKIMFSYNNKELIINETVPNRFSPKSPDKAHLNLHINSLELGDSAVYFCASSQIFLGGDTGELFFGEGSRLTVL.

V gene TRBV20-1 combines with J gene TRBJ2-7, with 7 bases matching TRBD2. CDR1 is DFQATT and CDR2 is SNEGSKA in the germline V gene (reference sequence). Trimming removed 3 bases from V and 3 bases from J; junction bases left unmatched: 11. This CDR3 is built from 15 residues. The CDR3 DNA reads TGCAGTGCTAGGGTGGGGGGGATACAACGCTACGAGCAGTACTTC. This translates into CSARVGGIQRYEQYF.

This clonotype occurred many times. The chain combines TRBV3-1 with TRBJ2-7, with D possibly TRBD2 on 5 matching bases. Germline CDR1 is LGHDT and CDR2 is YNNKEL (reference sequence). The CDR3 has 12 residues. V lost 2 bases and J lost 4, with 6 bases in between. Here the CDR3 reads CASSQTGYEQYF. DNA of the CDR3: TGTGCCAGCAGCCAAACGGGGTACGAGCAGTACTTC.

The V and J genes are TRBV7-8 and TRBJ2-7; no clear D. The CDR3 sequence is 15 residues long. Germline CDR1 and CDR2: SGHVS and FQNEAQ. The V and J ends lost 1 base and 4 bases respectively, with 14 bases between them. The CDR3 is CASSLVRSNPYEQYF. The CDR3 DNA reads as TGTGCCAGCAGCTTAGTCAGGAGTAACCCTTACGAGCAGTACTTC.

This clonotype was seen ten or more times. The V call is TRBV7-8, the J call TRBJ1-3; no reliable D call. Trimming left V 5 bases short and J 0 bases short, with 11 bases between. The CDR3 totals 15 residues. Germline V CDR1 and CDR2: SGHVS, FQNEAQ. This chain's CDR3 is CASSPRTVSGNTIYF. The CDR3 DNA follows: TGTGCCAGCAGCCCCCGGACGGTCTCTGGAAACACCATATATTTT.

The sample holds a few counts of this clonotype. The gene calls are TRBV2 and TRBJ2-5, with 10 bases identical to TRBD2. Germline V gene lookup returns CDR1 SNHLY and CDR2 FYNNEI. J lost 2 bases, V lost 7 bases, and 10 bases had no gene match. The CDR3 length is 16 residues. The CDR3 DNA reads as TGTGCCAGCACCGGGTTTACTAGCGGGGAACAAGAGACCCAGTACTTC. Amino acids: CASTGFTSGEQETQYF.

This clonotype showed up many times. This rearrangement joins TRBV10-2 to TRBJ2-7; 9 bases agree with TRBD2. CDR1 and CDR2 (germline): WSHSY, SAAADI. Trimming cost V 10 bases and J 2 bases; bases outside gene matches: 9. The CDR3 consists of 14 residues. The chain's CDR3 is CATRAGGVPYEQYF. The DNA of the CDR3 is TGCGCCACCCGAGCGGGGGGTGTCCCCTACGAGCAGTACTTC.

CDR3 coding DNA: TGTGCCAGCTTCCAGGGCGGCTCTGGAAACACCATATATTTT. Its protein is CASFQGGSGNTIYF. The rearrangement uses TRBV28 and TRBJ1-3, with D possibly matching TRBD1 (5 bases). Trimming stripped 8 bases from V and 0 bases from J, with 11 bases between. Germline CDR1 reads MDHEN; CDR2 reads SYDVKM. The CDR3 is 14 amino acids.

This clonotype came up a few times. CDR3: CASSEMGTGELFF. The CDR3 nucleotides are TGTGCCAGCAGTGAAATGGGAACCGGGGAGCTGTTTTTT. This chain joins TRBV2 and TRBJ2-2; unclear D gene. CDR1 and CDR2 from the germline V gene are SNHLY and FYNNEI. V lost 2 bases and J 5 bases, leaving 6 bases between the germline ends. The CDR3 spans 13 residues.

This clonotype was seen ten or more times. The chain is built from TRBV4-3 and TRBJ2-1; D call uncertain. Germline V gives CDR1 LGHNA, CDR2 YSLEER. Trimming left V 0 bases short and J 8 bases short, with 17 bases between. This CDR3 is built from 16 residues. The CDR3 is CASSQDFRAREDEQFF. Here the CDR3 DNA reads TGCGCCAGCAGCCAAGATTTTAGGGCCCGTGAGGATGAGCAGTTCTTC.

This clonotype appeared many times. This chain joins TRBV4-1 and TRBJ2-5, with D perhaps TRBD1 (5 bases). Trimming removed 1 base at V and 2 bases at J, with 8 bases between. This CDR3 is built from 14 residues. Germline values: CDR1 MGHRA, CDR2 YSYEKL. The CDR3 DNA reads TGCGCCAGCAGCCAAGTAAGGGGTCAAGAGACCCAGTACTTC. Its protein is CASSQVRGQETQYF.

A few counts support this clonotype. As DNA, the CDR3 is TGTGCCAGCAGGCTACTTACGGCAGTAGATAATGAAAAACTGTTTTTT. Protein product: CASRLLTAVDNEKLFF. The chain uses TRBV6-5 and TRBJ1-4; no definite D call. Germline V gene lookup returns CDR1 MNHEY and CDR2 SVGAGI. Trimming shortened V by 6 bases and J by 4 bases, and 18 bases separated the two germline ends. CDR3 length: 16 residues.

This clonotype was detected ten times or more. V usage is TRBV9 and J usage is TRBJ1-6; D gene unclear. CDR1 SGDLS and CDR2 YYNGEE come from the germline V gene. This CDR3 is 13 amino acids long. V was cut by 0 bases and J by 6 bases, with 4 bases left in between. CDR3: CASSVVVNSPLHF. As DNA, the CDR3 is TGTGCCAGCAGCGTAGTTGTTAATTCACCCCTCCACTTT.

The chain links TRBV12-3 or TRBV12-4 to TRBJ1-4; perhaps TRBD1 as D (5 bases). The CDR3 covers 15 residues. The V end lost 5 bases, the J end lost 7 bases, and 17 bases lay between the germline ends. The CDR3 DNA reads TGTGCCAGCAGTCCAGAGGGGTCGGCTACTGAAAAACTGTTTTTT. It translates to CASSPEGSATEKLFF.

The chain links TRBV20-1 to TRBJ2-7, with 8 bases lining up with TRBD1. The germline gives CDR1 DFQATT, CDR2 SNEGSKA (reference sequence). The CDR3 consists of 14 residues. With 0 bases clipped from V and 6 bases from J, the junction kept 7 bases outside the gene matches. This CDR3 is CSARDQGAWGEQYF. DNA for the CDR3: TGCAGTGCTAGAGATCAGGGGGCTTGGGGCGAGCAGTACTTC.

CDR3 in DNA: TGTGCCAGCAGCCGGGGCAGGGGCCGGGATCAGCCCCAGCATTTT. This encodes CASSRGRGRDQPQHF. This rearrangement joins TRBV3-2 to TRBJ1-5; TRBD1, as called in the table, went unchecked against the DNA. TRBV3-2 is noted as a pseudogene. The CDR3 runs to 15 residues.

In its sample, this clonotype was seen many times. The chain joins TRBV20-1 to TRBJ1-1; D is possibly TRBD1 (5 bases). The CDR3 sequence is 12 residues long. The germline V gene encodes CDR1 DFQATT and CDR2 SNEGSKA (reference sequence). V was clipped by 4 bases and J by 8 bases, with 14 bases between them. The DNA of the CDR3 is TGCAGTGCTAACGGGGACTCCCCAGAAGCTTTCTTT. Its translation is CSANGDSPEAFF.

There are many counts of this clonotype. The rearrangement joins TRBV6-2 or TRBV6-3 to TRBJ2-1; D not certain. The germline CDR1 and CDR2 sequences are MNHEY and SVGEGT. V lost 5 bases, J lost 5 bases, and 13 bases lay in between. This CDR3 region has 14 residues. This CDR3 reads CASSHTRLDNEQFF. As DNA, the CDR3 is TGTGCCAGCAGTCACACGCGCTTGGACAATGAGCAGTTCTTC.

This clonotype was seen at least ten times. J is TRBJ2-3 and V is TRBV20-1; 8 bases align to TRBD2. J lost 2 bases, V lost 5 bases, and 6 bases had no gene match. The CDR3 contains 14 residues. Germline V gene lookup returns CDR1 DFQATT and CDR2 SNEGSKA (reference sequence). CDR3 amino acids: CSAPLAGPTDTQYF. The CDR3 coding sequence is TGCAGTGCTCCATTAGCGGGGCCCACAGATACGCAGTATTTT.

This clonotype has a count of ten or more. The CDR3 DNA reads TGCGCCAGCAGCTTGGGGACAAAATACAATGAGCAGTTCTTC. Translation: CASSLGTKYNEQFF. This chain connects TRBV5-1 to TRBJ2-1; D might be TRBD1 (5 bases). V lost 0 bases and J 4 bases, leaving 8 bases between the germline ends. The CDR3 length is 14 residues. Germline CDR1 is SGHRS and CDR2 is YFSETQ.

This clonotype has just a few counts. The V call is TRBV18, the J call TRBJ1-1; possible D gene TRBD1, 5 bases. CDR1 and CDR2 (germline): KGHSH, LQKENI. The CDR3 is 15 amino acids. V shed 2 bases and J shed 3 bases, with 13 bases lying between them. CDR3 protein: CASSPIIGGDTEAFF. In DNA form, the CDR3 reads TGTGCCAGCTCACCAATTATAGGAGGGGACACTGAAGCTTTCTTT.

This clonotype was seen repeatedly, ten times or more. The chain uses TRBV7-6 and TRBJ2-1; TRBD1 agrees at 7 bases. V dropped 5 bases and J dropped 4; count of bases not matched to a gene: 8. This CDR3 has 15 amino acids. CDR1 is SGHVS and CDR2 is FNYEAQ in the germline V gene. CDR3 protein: CASSLGTETYNEQFF. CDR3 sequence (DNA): TGTGCCAGCAGCCTAGGGACAGAGACTTACAATGAGCAGTTCTTC.

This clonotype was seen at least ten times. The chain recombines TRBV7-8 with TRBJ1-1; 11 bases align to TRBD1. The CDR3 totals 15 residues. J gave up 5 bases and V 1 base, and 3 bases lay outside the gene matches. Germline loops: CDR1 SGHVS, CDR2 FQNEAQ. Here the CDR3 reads CASSLEGQGETEAFF. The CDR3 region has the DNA TGTGCCAGCAGCTTAGAGGGACAGGGGGAAACTGAAGCTTTCTTT.